This entry concerns a single TCR beta chain. This sample was taken from a study of T cell responses to AZD1222 COVID-19 vaccine. Clones were sequenced by immunoSEQ multiplex PCR, and TCRdb holds only the in-frame ones, with some missing. Altogether around 140,000 clones are present, 90% to 95% being singletons, with the ten largest covering around 10%. V was clipped by 2 bases and J by 1 base; unmatched bases: 10. The germline V gene has CDR1 MGHRA and CDR2 YSYEKL. The CDR3 length is 17 residues. Sequences were derived from peripheral blood, sampled after recovery from COVID-19. This clonotype was sampled from an adult who had recovered from COVID-19. The V and J genes are TRBV4-1 and TRBJ1-1, with 7 positions matching TRBD1. The DNA of the CDR3 is TGCGCCAGCAGCCAATATAACACAGGGGTGAGGAACACTGAAGCTTTCTTT. It codes for CASSQYNTGVRNTEAFF.